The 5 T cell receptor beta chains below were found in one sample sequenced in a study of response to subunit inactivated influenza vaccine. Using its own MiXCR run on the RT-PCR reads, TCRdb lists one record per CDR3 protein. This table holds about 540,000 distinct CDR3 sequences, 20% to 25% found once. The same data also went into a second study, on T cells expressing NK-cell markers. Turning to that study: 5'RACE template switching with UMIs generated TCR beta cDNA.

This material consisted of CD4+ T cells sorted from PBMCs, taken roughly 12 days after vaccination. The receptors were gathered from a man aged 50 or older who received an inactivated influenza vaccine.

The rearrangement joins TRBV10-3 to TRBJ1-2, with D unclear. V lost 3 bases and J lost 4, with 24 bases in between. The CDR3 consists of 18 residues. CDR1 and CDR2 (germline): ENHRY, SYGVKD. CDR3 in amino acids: CAISDPTLKTRFIYGYTF. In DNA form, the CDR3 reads TGTGCCATCAGTGACCCTACCCTTAAGACCAGATTCATCTATGGCTACACCTTC.

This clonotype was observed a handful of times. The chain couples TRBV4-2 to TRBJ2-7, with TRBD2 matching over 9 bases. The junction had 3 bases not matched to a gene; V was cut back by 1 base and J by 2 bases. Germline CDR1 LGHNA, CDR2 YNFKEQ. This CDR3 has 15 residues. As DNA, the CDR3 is TGTGCCAGCAGCCAAGGGGGACTAGCTACCTACGAGCAGTACTTC. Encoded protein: CASSQGGLATYEQYF.

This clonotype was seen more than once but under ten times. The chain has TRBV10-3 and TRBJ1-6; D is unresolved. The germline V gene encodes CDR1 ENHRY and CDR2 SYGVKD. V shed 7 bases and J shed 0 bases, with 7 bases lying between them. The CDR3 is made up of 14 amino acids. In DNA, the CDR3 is TGTGCCATCACACAGAGCTCCTATAATTCACCCCTCCACTTT. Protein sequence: CAITQSSYNSPLHF.

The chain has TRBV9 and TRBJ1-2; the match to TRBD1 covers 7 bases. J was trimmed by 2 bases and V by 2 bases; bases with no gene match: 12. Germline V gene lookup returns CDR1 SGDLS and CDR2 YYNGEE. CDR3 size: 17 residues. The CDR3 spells CASSVYGTALSNYGYTF. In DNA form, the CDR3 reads TGTGCCAGCAGCGTTTACGGGACAGCTCTATCCAACTATGGCTACACCTTC.

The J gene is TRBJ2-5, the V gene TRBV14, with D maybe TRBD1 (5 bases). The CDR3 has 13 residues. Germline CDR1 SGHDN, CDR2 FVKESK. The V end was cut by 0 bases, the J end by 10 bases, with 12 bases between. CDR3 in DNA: TGTGCCAGCAGCCAAGATCCAGGGTGGGACCAGTACTTC. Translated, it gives CASSQDPGWDQYF. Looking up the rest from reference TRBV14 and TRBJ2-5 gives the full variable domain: EAGVTQFPSHSVIEKGQTVTLRCDPISGHDNLYWYRRVMGKEIKFLLHFVKESKQDESGMPNNRFLAERTGGTYSTLKVQPAELEDSGVYFCASSQDPGWDQYFGPGTRLLVL.